The 16 T cell receptor beta chains below all came from one sample that was sequenced in a study of post-analysis software for immune sequencing data. General study findings and limits: Among 5 or 6 TRBV segments more frequent in patients than controls were TRBV5-6, TRBV5-1 and TRBV20-1.

Included in the TCR beta cDNA libraries were unique molecular identifiers. TCRdb fed the PCR reads into MiXCR, producing one record per CDR3 protein. The sample shows some 890,000 distinct CDR3 sequences, approximately 53% of them seen only once. These receptors are not linked to any known antigen. Sequenced sample: blood. All receptors derive from a girl aged 5-17 years with multiple sclerosis.

As concerns this clonotype: Germline and junction disagree at one end, which may indicate a read error. CDR3 DNA: TGCGCCAACAGCTTGGACTTCGAAAACATTCAGTACTTC. Translating it yields CANSLDFENIQYF. V usage is TRBV5-1 and J usage is TRBJ2-4; possible D gene TRBD2, 5 bases. Germline V gene data show CDR1 as SGHRS and CDR2 as YFSETQ. The CDR3 consists of 13 residues.

This chain connects TRBV3-1 to TRBJ1-4, with D possibly matching TRBD1 (6 bases). The V gene lost 4 bases and the J gene lost 6 bases, with 21 bases spanning the gap. The CDR3 is made up of 17 amino acids. Germline CDR1 LGHDT, CDR2 YNNKEL (reference sequence). CDR3: CASSPLPGAGEYEKLFF. CDR3 in DNA: TGTGCCAGCAGCCCTCTCCCCGGTGCAGGGGAGTATGAAAAACTGTTTTTT.

The rearrangement joins TRBV20-1 to TRBJ2-1; D could derive from TRBD1 or TRBD2 (5 bases each). Per the germline V gene, CDR1 is DFQATT and CDR2 is SNEGSKA (reference sequence). Between the trimmed V and J ends, which lost 8 bases and 9 bases, there was a span of 20 bases. This CDR3 has 13 residues. The DNA for the CDR3 is TGCAGTTCACTAGGTTTCACGAGGGGTGAGCAGTTCTTC. Translation: CSSLGFTRGEQFF.

CDR3 sequence (DNA): TGTGCCAGCAGTTCACTCAATCAGCCCCAGCATTTT. It encodes CASSSLNQPQHF. The V and J genes are TRBV27 and TRBJ1-5; D ambiguous. The CDR3 covers 12 residues. The V end was cut by 4 bases, the J end by 3 bases, with 4 bases between. Germline-derived CDR1 and CDR2 are MNHEY and SMNVEV (reference sequence).

The chain recombines TRBV7-2 with TRBJ2-3; TRBD2 aligns across 8 bases. Per germline, CDR1 SGHTA and CDR2 FQGNSA. The CDR3 is 14 amino acids. Unmatched junction bases numbered 3, after V lost 7 bases and J lost 0 bases. CDR3 nucleotide sequence: TGTGCCAGCACCCGGGGGGGGAGCACAGATACGCAGTATTTT. Its translation is CASTRGGSTDTQYF.

This clonotype came up a few times. The chain uses TRBV6-6 and TRBJ2-7, with D unclear. The CDR3 consists of 16 residues. Trimming pared 6 bases from V and 0 bases from J, leaving 18 bases between. Germline V gene sequence: CDR1 MNHNY, CDR2 SVGAGI (reference sequence). CDR3 DNA: TGTGCCAGCAGGAATACACGGTCAGCCTTCTCCTACGAGCAGTACTTC. It translates to CASRNTRSAFSYEQYF.

The V and J genes are TRBV7-9 and TRBJ2-4; TRBD1 aligns across 10 bases. The J call may be wrong; the DNA end is better matched by TRBJ2-7. Germline assignment: CDR1 SEHNR and CDR2 FQNEAQ (reference sequence). The CDR3 is 14 amino acids. In DNA form, the CDR3 reads TGTGCCAGCAGGCCGGGGACAGGGGTTTACGAGCAGTACTTC. Protein product: CASRPGTGVYEQYF.

The V call is TRBV5-5, the J call TRBJ1-2; 12 bases are a match to TRBD1. Germline V lookup: CDR1 SGHKS, CDR2 YYEKEE (reference sequence). The J segment lost 3 bases and the V segment lost 4 bases, leaving 10 bases of the junction unmatched. This CDR3 contains 17 residues. In DNA form, the CDR3 reads TGTGCCAGCAGCCCGGGACAGGGGGCCCGAGGTGACTATGGCTACACCTTC. Its protein product is CASSPGQGARGDYGYTF. Drawing the rest from reference TRBV5-5 and TRBJ1-2, the complete variable domain is DAGVTQSPTHLIKTRGQQVTLRCSPISGHKSVSWYQQVLGQGPQFIFQYYEKEERGRGNFPDRFSARQFPNYSSELNVNALLLGDSALYLCASSPGQGARGDYGYTFGSGTRLTVV.

This clonotype was recorded only once. The chain combines TRBV6-2 or TRBV6-3 with TRBJ2-5; D ambiguous. Per germline, CDR1 MNHEY and CDR2 SVGEGT. The CDR3 consists of 17 residues. V was cut by 5 bases and J by 0 bases, with 19 bases left in between. The CDR3 protein is CASSGVWAMSYQETQYF. CDR3 DNA: TGTGCCAGCAGTGGCGTTTGGGCCATGTCGTACCAAGAGACCCAGTACTTC.

This chain joins TRBV2 and TRBJ2-6; the D gene is possibly TRBD2 (6 bases). CDR1 and CDR2 from the germline V gene are SNHLY and FYNNEI. This CDR3 has 16 residues. The V end lost 5 bases, the J end lost 0 bases, and 11 bases lay between the germline ends. The CDR3 DNA sequence: TGTGCCAGCAGTCCGGGGGTATTCTCTGGGGCCAACGTCCTGACTTTC. This codes for CASSPGVFSGANVLTF.

This clonotype has only one observation. V gene TRBV29-1 combines with J gene TRBJ2-1; TRBD2 matches at 13 bases. V lost 3 bases and J lost 0; bases outside the gene matches: 2. The CDR3 runs 16 residues. Germline V gene data show CDR1 as SQVTM and CDR2 as ANQGSEA. CDR3 region: CSVEGLAGSSYNEQFF. In nucleotides, the CDR3 is TGCAGCGTTGAGGGACTAGCGGGAAGCTCCTACAATGAGCAGTTCTTC.

This rearrangement joins TRBV14 to TRBJ1-1; no clear D. In germline, CDR1 is SGHDN, CDR2 FVKESK. Trimming took off 0 bases at V and 5 bases at J, with 10 bases between the two ends. This CDR3 is built from 14 residues. The CDR3 sequence: CASSQDQGWTEAFF. In DNA, the CDR3 is TGTGCCAGCAGCCAAGACCAAGGGTGGACTGAAGCTTTCTTT.

The chain employs TRBV20-1 and TRBJ2-3; 11 nucleotides match TRBD2. Germline trimming cut 7 bases from V and 4 bases from J; bases unmatched to any gene: 4. CDR1 and CDR2 (germline): DFQATT, SNEGSKA (reference sequence). The CDR3 length is 13 residues. This chain's CDR3 is CSGGTSGADTQYF. CDR3 in DNA: TGCAGTGGGGGGACTAGCGGCGCAGATACGCAGTATTTT.

The chain carries TRBV5-4 and TRBJ1-1; weak D call: TRBD1 (6 bases). This CDR3 spans 15 amino acids. Looked up from germline, CDR1 is SGHNT and CDR2 is YYREEE (reference sequence). Trimming took 2 bases from V and 6 from J, leaving 17 bases between them. CDR3 sequence: CASSFYGNRGSEAFF. CDR3 DNA sequence: TGTGCCAGCAGCTTTTACGGCAATAGGGGGTCTGAAGCTTTCTTT.

This chain joins TRBV7-9 and TRBJ2-7, with 8 bases identical to TRBD2. Germline V lookup: CDR1 SEHNR, CDR2 FQNEAQ (reference sequence). The CDR3 sequence is 15 residues long. The V and J ends lost 1 base and 6 bases, in that order; junction bases with no gene match: 8. The CDR3, as DNA: TGTGCCAGCAGCTTAGGTTCGGGGGGGTCAGGCGAGCAGTACTTC. Protein: CASSLGSGGSGEQYF. Combining the CDR3 with reference TRBV7-9 and TRBJ2-7 gives the whole variable domain DTGVSQNPRHKITKRGQNVTFRCDPISEHNRLYWYRQTLGQGPEFLTYFQNEAQLEKSRLLSDRFSAERPKGSFSTLEIQRTEQGDSAMYLCASSLGSGGSGEQYFGPGTRLTVT.

In its sample, this clonotype was seen a few times. This chain uses TRBV29-1 with TRBJ2-6; 9 nucleotides line up with TRBD1. V was pared by 3 bases and J by 4 bases, with 4 bases of the junction left unmatched. CDR3 length: 15 residues. Germline CDR1 is SQVTM and CDR2 is ANQGSEA. DNA for the CDR3: TGCAGCGTTGAGAGGACAGGGGCCGGGGCCAACGTCCTGACTTTC. As protein: CSVERTGAGANVLTF.